Below are 27 T cell receptor beta chains sequenced from a single sample in a study of T cells in Graves' hyperthyroidism and ophthalmopathy (dated by TCRdb to the late 2010s). Library preparation used multiplex PCR. The instrument was an Illumina HiSeq 2000. Amplification of TCR beta CDR3 regions was carried out from RNA transcripts. A first-round RT-PCR of the TCR CDR3 used the HTBI primer set with the Qiagen OneStep RT-PCR kit. TCRdb reprocessed the public reads (quality trimming at Q25 with fastp, clone calling with MiXCR) and kept in-frame beta chains. Rows merge per CDR3 protein into single entries with the most common DNA and genes. The sample table holds nearly 600,000 distinct CDR3 sequences, of which approximately 15% were seen once. In total, the top ten clones hold roughly 5.7% of the sample. Sequences were obtained from blood. The receptors were gathered from a woman in her thirties with Graves' hyperthyroidism that later progressed to Graves' ophthalmopathy.

This clonotype has ten or more counts. The chain recombines TRBV20-1 with TRBJ2-3; TRBD2 aligns across 15 bases. CDR3 length: 15 amino acids. CDR1 DFQATT and CDR2 SNEGSKA come from the germline V gene (reference sequence). The J segment lost 10 bases and the V segment lost 0 bases, leaving 5 bases of the junction unmatched. As DNA, the CDR3 is TGCAGTGCTAGAGATGGGACTAGCGGGAGGTCGGCGCAGTATTTT. Encoded protein: CSARDGTSGRSAQYF.

The table lists this clonotype with a few counts. The chain combines TRBV18 with TRBJ1-3; D unclear. CDR3 length equals 15 residues. V was cut by 3 bases and J by 0 bases, with 9 bases left in between. In germline, CDR1 is KGHSH, CDR2 LQKENI. The DNA of the CDR3 is TGTGCCAGCTCACCCTCCGGCCTCTCTGGAAACACCATATATTTT. It translates to CASSPSGLSGNTIYF. The full variable domain, in which reference TRBV18 and TRBJ1-3 provide the parts outside the CDR3, is NAGVMQNPRHLVRRRGQEARLRCSPMKGHSHVYWYRQLPEEGLKFMVYLQKENIIDESGMPKERFSAEFPKEGPSILRIQQVVRGDSAAYFCASSPSGLSGNTIYFGEGSWLTVV.

The table lists this clonotype with many counts. The chain's CDR3 is CASSLGAPLSDTQYF. In DNA, the CDR3 is TGTGCCAGCAGTTTAGGGGCTCCCCTCTCAGATACGCAGTATTTT. V usage is TRBV12-3 or TRBV12-4 and J usage is TRBJ2-3; D gene unclear. This CDR3 has 15 amino acids. V lost 1 base and J lost 4, with 12 bases in between.

The chain combines TRBV15 with TRBJ1-4, with D possibly matching TRBD1 (5 bases). CDR1 and CDR2 from the germline V gene are LNHNV and YYDKDF (reference sequence). The CDR3 has 16 amino acids. V was pared by 1 base and J by 7 bases, with 16 bases between. The CDR3, as DNA: TGTGCCACCAGCAGAGGAGACGGGGGGATCGGTGAAAAACTGTTTTTT. Its protein is CATSRGDGGIGEKLFF.

In this sample, this clonotype turned up many times. The chain has TRBV9 and TRBJ2-7, with 9 bases matching TRBD1. The germline gives CDR1 SGDLS, CDR2 YYNGEE. This CDR3 region has 16 residues. The V gene end was trimmed by 4 bases and the J gene end by 3 bases; junction bases not matched to a gene: 11. CDR3 sequence (DNA): TGTGCCAGCAGCCCCACCGGGACAGGGAACTTCTACGAGCAGTACTTC. It codes for CASSPTGTGNFYEQYF.

The V call is TRBV6-1, the J call TRBJ2-1; 7 positions agree with TRBD2. V shed 3 bases and J 4 bases; nucleotides not matched to a gene: 6. CDR1 and CDR2 (germline): MNHNS, SASEGT. CDR3 length: 15 amino acids. The CDR3 here is CASSDASGGYNEQFF. CDR3 DNA: TGTGCCAGCAGTGACGCCTCGGGAGGATACAATGAGCAGTTCTTC.

This clonotype was seen only a few times. The chain carries TRBV25-1 and TRBJ2-1, with TRBD1 as a possible D gene (5 bases). V gave up 5 bases and J gave up 2 bases, with 10 bases separating them. CDR1 is MGHDK, CDR2 SYGVNS, per germline. The CDR3 is 14 amino acids. CDR3 loop: CASSKGIAYNEQFF. The CDR3 bases are TGTGCCAGCAGTAAGGGGATCGCCTACAATGAGCAGTTCTTC.

This clonotype was observed at least ten times. This chain uses TRBV20-1 with TRBJ2-7; 11 bases line up with TRBD2. V lost 6 bases, J lost 2 bases, and 6 bases stayed unmatched. Germline V gives CDR1 DFQATT, CDR2 SNEGSKA (reference sequence). This CDR3 is 14 amino acids long. The CDR3: CSAETSGIPYEQYF. CDR3 sequence (DNA): TGCAGTGCGGAGACTAGCGGGATACCCTACGAGCAGTACTTC.

The rearrangement uses TRBV18 and TRBJ2-1; 7 nucleotides agree with TRBD1. The CDR3 is 17 amino acids. The junction had 20 bases not matched to a gene; V was cut back by 8 bases and J by 7 bases. The germline CDR1 and CDR2 sequences are KGHSH and LQKENI. The CDR3 region has the DNA TGTGCCAGCATGACCACTCTCGGGACAGCTCATGAGAATGAGCAGTTCTTC. It codes for CASMTTLGTAHENEQFF.

This clonotype was detected many times. The CDR3 region is CASSSDSPSGELFF. Here the CDR3 DNA reads TGTGCCAGCAGTTCAGACAGTCCCTCGGGGGAGCTGTTTTTT. V usage is TRBV12-3 or TRBV12-4 and J usage is TRBJ2-2; D might be TRBD1 (5 bases). V shed 4 bases and J shed 8 bases, with 14 bases lying between them. The CDR3 loop spans 14 amino acids.

This clonotype appeared many times. The chain carries TRBV12-3 or TRBV12-4 and TRBJ1-2, with TRBD1 matching 7 bases. The CDR3 runs to 15 residues. Unmatched junction bases numbered 10, after V lost 1 base and J lost 8 bases. The CDR3 bases are TGTGCCAGCAGTTTAGGTTCACAGGGGTCAGGAGGCTACACCTTC. Its protein product is CASSLGSQGSGGYTF.

This clonotype has ten or more counts. The gene calls are TRBV6-2 or TRBV6-3 and TRBJ2-1; D tentatively fits TRBD1 or TRBD2 (5 bases each). This CDR3 comprises 14 residues. With 7 bases removed from V and 0 bases from J, the gap between germline ends came to 10 bases. Germline V gene sequence: CDR1 MNHEY, CDR2 SVGEGT. The CDR3: CASTGLASYNEQFF. CDR3 coding DNA: TGTGCCAGCACGGGGCTAGCCTCCTACAATGAGCAGTTCTTC.

This clonotype has a count of ten or more. This chain connects TRBV5-1 to TRBJ2-4; D not resolved. Trimming cost V 1 base and J 0 bases, with 11 bases left between them. Germline V gives CDR1 SGHRS, CDR2 YFSETQ. The CDR3 totals 16 residues. In DNA form, the CDR3 reads TGCGCCAGCAGCTTGTCATATCGTCTAGCCAAAAACATTCAGTACTTC. This codes for CASSLSYRLAKNIQYF.

The V and J genes are TRBV20-1 and TRBJ2-7, with 7 nucleotides matching TRBD2. This CDR3 spans 15 amino acids. With 3 bases clipped from V and 1 base from J, the junction kept 9 bases outside the gene matches. Germline-derived CDR1 and CDR2 are DFQATT and SNEGSKA (reference sequence). The CDR3 nucleotides are TGCAGTGCTAGGAAGGGGCTAGCGGCGTCCTACGAGCAGTACTTC. Protein: CSARKGLAASYEQYF.

As regards this clonotype: A read error is possible here, since a much larger clone lies one base away. The CDR3 nucleotides are TGTGCCAGCAGTTACAGCAGGGCGGCTTTCTTT. Encoded protein: CASSYSRAAFF. This sequence joins TRBV6-5 and TRBJ1-1; D perhaps matches TRBD1 (5 bases). Germline CDR1 is MNHEY and CDR2 is SVGAGI. CDR3 length equals 11 residues. Deletions cut 2 bases from V and 11 bases from J, with 9 bases between.

The chain is built from TRBV28 and TRBJ1-3, with 7 bases fitting TRBD1. The V gene's germline CDR1 is MDHEN and CDR2 SYDVKM. Unmatched junction bases numbered 5, after V lost 5 bases and J lost 4 bases. CDR3 size: 14 residues. The CDR3 spells CASSRMGQGNTIYF. The DNA of the CDR3 is TGTGCCAGCAGTCGTATGGGACAGGGAAACACCATATATTTT.

Comment on this clonotype: Being one base from a much bigger clone, this may be a read error. The chain is built from TRBV15 and TRBJ2-1; 11 nucleotides agree with TRBD2. With 11 bases clipped from V and 4 bases from J, the junction kept 7 bases outside the gene matches. The CDR3 spans 14 residues. The germline V gene encodes CDR1 LNHNV and CDR2 YYDKDF (reference sequence). The DNA of the CDR3 is TGTGCCCCCTTTAGCGGGGGGGGGTACAATGAGCAGTTCTTC. It is translated as CAPFSGGGYNEQFF. The variable domain in full, completed from reference TRBV15 and TRBJ2-1, reads DAMVIQNPRYQVTQFGKPVTLSCSQTLNHNVMYWYQQKSSQAPKLLFHYYDKDFNNEADTPDNFQSRRPNTSFCFLDIRSPGLGDTAMYLCAPFSGGGYNEQFFGPGTRLTVL.

This clonotype was seen ten or more times. This sequence joins TRBV24-1 and TRBJ2-3, with 11 bases aligning to TRBD2. This CDR3 region has 17 residues. V lost 3 bases, J lost 2 bases, and 6 bases stayed unmatched. The germline CDR1 and CDR2 sequences are KGHDR and SFDVKD. CDR3 in amino acids: CATSDPGTSGFTDTQYF. In nucleotides, the CDR3 is TGTGCCACCAGTGATCCCGGGACTAGCGGTTTCACAGATACGCAGTATTTT.

Many counts were recorded for this clonotype. The chain couples TRBV5-1 to TRBJ2-3; D is unclear. Trimming shortened V by 2 bases and J by 0 bases, and 7 bases separated the two germline ends. This CDR3 is 14 amino acids long. Germline CDR1 and CDR2: SGHRS and YFSETQ. For the CDR3, the DNA is TGCGCCAGCAGCTTAGCAAGAAGCACAGATACGCAGTATTTT. The encoded protein is CASSLARSTDTQYF.

This clonotype was seen at least ten times. The chain uses TRBV6-2 or TRBV6-3 and TRBJ1-2; 8 bases fit TRBD1. CDR1 is MNHEY and CDR2 is SVGEGT in the germline V gene. The CDR3 runs to 14 residues. V lost 6 bases to trimming and J lost 3 bases; unmatched junction nucleotides: 6. CDR3 DNA sequence: TGTGCCAGCAGAAACAGGGGGTCGGACTATGGCTACACCTTC. Amino acids: CASRNRGSDYGYTF.

The sample holds a few counts of this clonotype. A much larger clone differs by one base, so this may be a read error. The chain has TRBV10-3 and TRBJ2-5; TRBD2 is a possible D gene (6 bases). The germline V gene encodes CDR1 ENHRY and CDR2 SYGVKD. The CDR3 length is 13 residues. Here the CDR3 DNA reads TGTGTCATGGGGACTTCACACCAAGAGACCCAGTACTTC. This encodes CVMGTSHQETQYF.

V is TRBV19 and J is TRBJ2-1; 7 bases map to TRBD1. The V gene's germline CDR1 is LNHDA and CDR2 SQIVND (reference sequence). The V segment lost 8 bases and the J segment 8 bases; nucleotides outside the gene matches: 3. The CDR3 is 11 residues long. Here the CDR3 reads CASRQGYEQFF. CDR3 coding DNA: TGTGCCAGTCGACAGGGCTATGAGCAGTTCTTC.

This clonotype came up many times. The chain combines TRBV14 with TRBJ1-6; TRBD1 is a possible D gene (5 bases). Germline V lookup: CDR1 SGHDN, CDR2 FVKESK. With 0 bases removed from V and 7 bases from J, the gap between germline ends came to 13 bases. The CDR3 length is 16 residues. The CDR3 loop is CASSQEKAGRNSPLHF. The CDR3 region has the DNA TGTGCCAGCAGCCAAGAGAAGGCAGGGCGAAATTCACCCCTCCACTTT.

This chain links TRBV29-1 with TRBJ1-1; tentative D call: TRBD1 (5 bases). V was pared by 2 bases and J by 0 bases, with 16 bases between. Germline lookup yields CDR1 SQVTM and CDR2 ANQGSEA. The CDR3 sequence is 16 residues long. CDR3 sequence reads: CSVEQGLGAMNTEAFF. The CDR3 bases are TGCAGCGTTGAACAGGGCCTTGGGGCTATGAACACTGAAGCTTTCTTT. Using reference TRBV29-1 and TRBJ1-1 for the parts outside the CDR3, the full variable domain is SAVISQKPSRDICQRGTSLTIQCQVDSQVTMMFWYRQQPGQSLTLIATANQGSEATYESGFVIDKFPISRPNLTFSTLTVSNMSPEDSSIYLCSVEQGLGAMNTEAFFGQGTRLTVV.

This chain connects TRBV5-4 to TRBJ2-5; unclear D gene. This CDR3 comprises 13 residues. V shed 1 base and J shed 0 bases, with 4 bases lying between them. The germline gives CDR1 SGHNT, CDR2 YYREEE (reference sequence). The CDR3 is CASSLYYQETQYF. The DNA of the CDR3 is TGTGCCAGCAGCTTGTACTACCAAGAGACCCAGTACTTC.

At least ten counts were recorded for this clonotype. This chain joins TRBV5-6 and TRBJ2-5; TRBD1 aligns across 9 bases. The germline V gene encodes CDR1 SGHDT and CDR2 YYEEEE. With 3 bases clipped from V and 3 bases from J, the junction kept 9 bases outside the gene matches. The CDR3 has 16 amino acids. CDR3 amino acids: CASSSGAGDREETQYF. The CDR3 DNA is TGTGCCAGCAGCTCTGGGGCTGGGGACAGGGAAGAGACCCAGTACTTC.

V gene TRBV4-3 combines with J gene TRBJ1-3; D not certain. The CDR3 consists of 15 residues. Germline CDR1 is LGHNA and CDR2 is YSLEER. V was shortened by 0 bases and J by 2 bases, with 8 bases between the two germline ends. In DNA form, the CDR3 reads TGCGCCAGCAGCCAAGATAGAGTTCCTGGAAACACCATATATTTT. Protein: CASSQDRVPGNTIYF.